Below, 26 T cell receptor beta chains from the same sample are listed, as sequenced in a study of T cell repertoires in cytomegalovirus infection (dated by TCRdb to about 2019). These receptors' antigens are unknown. The run used an Illumina HiSeq 1500. TCRdb reworked the public reads: Q25 trimming with fastp, MiXCR clone assembly, productive beta chains retained. Entries are consolidated by CDR3 protein sequence, retaining the most common genes and DNA. This sample is represented by around 70,000 distinct CDR3 sequences; more than 25% of them were singletons. 59% of the sample rests with the top ten. The treatment or condition label on this specimen signifies: in vitro stimulation with specific CMV peptide epitopes to enrich CMV-specific T cells. The sequenced sample was CD8+ T cells from cultured PBMCs, obtained from culture after CMV antigen stimulation. The receptors were gathered from a human donor in good health (CMV status not recorded). Some clones in this sample may be carry-over from other donors' samples.

This clonotype was seen a handful of times. This chain links TRBV20-1 with TRBJ1-1; D remains unclear. The germline V gene encodes CDR1 DFQATT and CDR2 SNEGSKA (reference sequence). Trimming removed 7 bases at V and 0 bases at J, with 12 bases between. The CDR3 is 13 amino acids. The DNA of the CDR3 is TGCAGTGTTCCACCCAAAATGAACACTGAAGCTTTCTTT. The encoded protein is CSVPPKMNTEAFF.

Only a few counts were recorded for this clonotype. The V gene is TRBV12-3 or TRBV12-4, the J gene TRBJ2-5; D is uncertain. This CDR3 spans 13 amino acids. Trimming took off 2 bases at V and 4 bases at J, with 8 bases between the two ends. The CDR3 region is CASSLWTGETQYF. CDR3 nucleotides: TGTGCCAGCAGTTTATGGACGGGAGAGACCCAGTACTTC.

The chain employs TRBV2 and TRBJ2-7; D tentatively reads TRBD1 or TRBD2 (6 bases each). This CDR3 has 16 amino acids. With 1 base removed from V and 0 bases from J, the gap between germline ends came to 13 bases. Germline CDR1 is SNHLY and CDR2 is FYNNEI. CDR3 nucleotide sequence: TGTGCCAGCAGTGAAGGTCCGGGGGCTGGCTCCTACGAGCAGTACTTC. It specifies CASSEGPGAGSYEQYF.

This clonotype has only one observation. The rearrangement links TRBV5-8 to TRBJ1-4; 7 bases are a match to TRBD1. Germline V gene sequence: CDR1 SGHTS, CDR2 YDEGEE. The J segment lost 9 bases and the V segment lost 4 bases, leaving 12 bases of the junction unmatched. The CDR3 is 15 amino acids. The CDR3 DNA sequence: TGTGCCAGCAGCACCGACAGGGACCCGGGGAAAAAACTGTTTTTT. Protein product: CASSTDRDPGKKLFF.

The V call is TRBV6-5, the J call TRBJ2-1, with D perhaps TRBD2 (6 bases). The CDR3 extends over 13 amino acids. The germline V gene has CDR1 MNHEY and CDR2 SVGAGI. V was pared by 0 bases and J by 12 bases, with 12 bases between. CDR3 sequence reads: CASSYSDGGGQFF. As DNA, the CDR3 is TGTGCCAGCAGTTACTCGGACGGGGGTGGGCAGTTCTTC.

The rearrangement uses TRBV9 and TRBJ2-3; D might be TRBD2 (6 bases). CDR1 and CDR2 from the germline V gene are SGDLS and YYNGEE. Between the trimmed V and J ends, which lost 0 bases and 2 bases, there was a span of 13 bases. The CDR3 sequence is 16 residues long. CDR3 residues: CASSVVGSGATDTQYF. The CDR3 DNA reads as TGTGCCAGCAGCGTAGTGGGTAGCGGAGCCACAGATACGCAGTATTTT.

This clonotype has more than one count but fewer than ten. The chain is built from TRBV7-9 and TRBJ2-2, with 9 positions matching TRBD1. This CDR3 comprises 15 residues. CDR1 is SEHNR, CDR2 FQNEAQ, per germline (reference sequence). With 5 bases clipped from V and 5 bases from J, the junction kept 6 bases outside the gene matches. CDR3 nucleotide sequence: TGTGCCAGCAGCCAAGGACAGGGGAAAACCGGGGAGCTGTTTTTT. This encodes CASSQGQGKTGELFF.

Points on this clonotype: Sequence at one end of the junction differs from germline and may be a read error. The chain uses TRBV29-1 and TRBJ2-4; 11 bases map to TRBD1. Germline values: CDR1 SQVTM, CDR2 ANQGSEA. CDR3 length: 13 amino acids. The CDR3 spells CSVEGTGGDIQYF. CDR3 bases: TGCAGCGTCGAAGGGACAGGGGGGGACATTCAGTACTTC.

This clonotype was seen ten or more times. V usage is TRBV12-3 or TRBV12-4 and J usage is TRBJ1-1; D is undetermined. The CDR3 runs to 16 residues. With 6 bases removed from V and 0 bases from J, the gap between germline ends came to 17 bases. The CDR3 loop reads CASSPPSGGVNTEAFF. CDR3 in DNA: TGTGCCAGCAGCCCGCCGTCCGGAGGAGTGAACACTGAAGCTTTCTTT.

The sample holds many counts of this clonotype. The V gene is TRBV7-8, the J gene TRBJ1-2; D is possibly TRBD1 (6 bases). V lost 3 bases to trimming and J lost 0 bases, with 14 bases between them. This CDR3 spans 16 amino acids. The germline gives CDR1 SGHVS, CDR2 FQNEAQ. The CDR3 reads CASSFEGDPANYGYTF. CDR3 coding DNA: TGTGCCAGCAGCTTTGAGGGGGATCCGGCTAACTATGGCTACACCTTC.

The V call is TRBV11-2, the J call TRBJ2-1, with D unclear. Germline V gene lookup returns CDR1 SGHAT and CDR2 FQNNGV. V was cut by 7 bases and J by 6 bases, with 10 bases left in between. CDR3 size: 12 residues. The CDR3 loop reads CASTRTRNEQFF. CDR3 nucleotide sequence: TGTGCCAGCACCCGGACGCGCAATGAGCAGTTCTTC.

This clonotype was counted many times. The chain joins TRBV7-9 to TRBJ2-2, with D perhaps matching TRBD1 or TRBD2 (5 bases each). The CDR3 loop spans 13 amino acids. Per germline, CDR1 SEHNR and CDR2 FQNEAQ (reference sequence). Trimming cost V 6 bases and J 5 bases, with 10 bases left between them. In DNA, the CDR3 is TGTGCCAGCAGTCCCTGGGGGACCGGGGAGCTGTTTTTT. It specifies CASSPWGTGELFF.

V and J are TRBV12-3 or TRBV12-4 and TRBJ1-5; tentative D call: TRBD1 (5 bases). CDR3 length: 14 amino acids. V was clipped by 1 base and J by 7 bases, with 11 bases between them. CDR3 amino acids: CASSLGGTGQPQHF. CDR3 nucleotide sequence: TGTGCCAGCAGTTTAGGGGGGACCGGGCAGCCCCAGCATTTT.

A note on this clonotype: Given a much more abundant clone one base away, this may be a read error. It is likely a read error, because the conserved phenylalanine at the end of the CDR3 is missing. The J gene is TRBJ2-7, the V gene TRBV3-1, with D possibly being TRBD2 (6 bases). CDR1 is LGHDT, CDR2 YNNKEL, per germline (reference sequence). V lost 0 bases, J lost 0 bases, and 9 bases lay in between. The CDR3 is 15 amino acids. CDR3 bases: TGTGCCAGCAGCCAAGACGGAGGGGACTCCTACGAGCAGTACCTC. Its protein is CASSQDGGDSYEQYL.

V and J are TRBV12-3 or TRBV12-4 and TRBJ1-4; 10 nucleotides match TRBD1. The ends lost 2 bases at V and 8 bases at J; junction bases unmatched: 5. The CDR3 loop spans 15 amino acids. The CDR3 DNA is TGTGCCAGCAGTTTAACCGGGACAGGGGAAGAAAAACTGTTTTTT. It encodes CASSLTGTGEEKLFF.

This clonotype has more than one count but fewer than ten. The chain combines TRBV9 with TRBJ1-2, with D unclear. This CDR3 has 14 amino acids. Germline V gives CDR1 SGDLS, CDR2 YYNGEE. Deletions cut 0 bases from V and 2 bases from J, with 8 bases between. The CDR3 sequence: CASSVEAENYGYTF. The CDR3 DNA reads TGTGCCAGCAGCGTAGAGGCAGAAAACTATGGCTACACCTTC.

This clonotype was picked up many times. The chain combines TRBV7-2 with TRBJ1-2; TRBD1 matches 8 bases. CDR1 and CDR2 from the germline V gene are SGHTA and FQGNSA. CDR3 length: 16 residues. V lost 5 bases, J lost 3 bases, and 11 bases stayed unmatched. In nucleotides, the CDR3 is TGTGCCAGCAGCGGGCCGACAGGGGCGGGCTACTATGGCTACACCTTC. The encoded protein is CASSGPTGAGYYGYTF.

Points on this clonotype: A clone one base away is much larger, so this may be a read error. The V call is TRBV3-1, the J call TRBJ2-7; TRBD1 agrees at 7 bases. V trimming: 4 bases; J trimming: 8 bases; junction bases outside the gene matches: 14. CDR1 is LGHDT and CDR2 is YNNKEL in the germline V gene (reference sequence). The CDR3 length is 15 residues. CDR3 loop: CASSPKGARVYKQYF. The CDR3 DNA is TGTGCCAGCAGCCCGAAGGGGGCGAGGGTTTACAAGCAGTACTTC.

This clonotype occurred many times. This chain links TRBV7-2 with TRBJ2-7; no clear D. The germline V gene encodes CDR1 SGHTA and CDR2 FQGNSA. This CDR3 has 15 residues. V lost 5 bases, J lost 3 bases, and 17 bases lay in between. CDR3 nucleotide sequence: TGTGCCAGCAGCCAATCCAGTTCTCGATACTACGAGCAGTACTTC. Amino acid sequence: CASSQSSSRYYEQYF.

The CDR3 coding sequence is TGTGCCACCAGCGGCCTTCTGGGGGACAGGGCCAACTATGGCTACACCTTC. Its protein is CATSGLLGDRANYGYTF. J is TRBJ1-2 and V is TRBV15, with 9 positions matching TRBD1. The CDR3 totals 17 residues. Germline V CDR1 and CDR2: LNHNV, YYDKDF (reference sequence). Germline trimming cut 5 bases from V and 2 bases from J; bases unmatched to any gene: 12.

Judged by abundance, this clonotype is medium-sized (0.01 to 0.1%). The rearrangement uses TRBV4-1 and TRBJ1-1; D not certain. Germline V CDR1 and CDR2: MGHRA, YSYEKL. The V end was cut by 0 bases, the J end by 5 bases, with 10 bases between. CDR3 size: 14 residues. The CDR3, as DNA: TGCGCCAGCAGCCAAGATAGCCCCCGGACTGAAGCTTTCTTT. Translated, it gives CASSQDSPRTEAFF.

In this sample, this clonotype turned up many times. This rearrangement joins TRBV12-3 or TRBV12-4 to TRBJ2-1; 8 bases match TRBD2. V dropped 7 bases and J dropped 7; count of bases not matched to a gene: 12. The CDR3 runs to 15 residues. The CDR3 protein is CASTAGGAGVNEQFF. The CDR3 DNA reads TGTGCCAGCACAGCCGGGGGAGCGGGGGTTAATGAGCAGTTCTTC.

The V and J genes are TRBV6-7 and TRBJ1-2; D unresolved. TRBV6-7 is an open reading frame, and its role is uncertain. The CDR3 contains 13 residues. V was shortened by 7 bases and J by 5 bases, with 14 bases between the two germline ends. The CDR3 loop reads CASTTAPLYGYTF. In nucleotides, the CDR3 is TGTGCCAGCACCACCGCGCCCCTTTATGGCTACACCTTC.

This clonotype was picked up one time. The chain employs TRBV20-1 and TRBJ2-7; 14 bases agree with TRBD2. Unmatched junction bases numbered 15, after V lost 1 base and J lost 7 bases. Germline V CDR1 and CDR2: DFQATT, SNEGSKA (reference sequence). CDR3 length: 18 residues. The CDR3 reads CSARGVTTSGGAIWEQYF. DNA of the CDR3: TGCAGTGCTAGAGGGGTTACGACTAGCGGGGGGGCCATTTGGGAGCAGTACTTC.

This clonotype was counted at least ten times. V and J are TRBV4-3 and TRBJ2-3, with TRBD1 identical over 7 bases. CDR1 and CDR2 (germline): LGHNA, YSLEER. V gave up 2 bases and J gave up 3 bases; unmatched junction bases: 5. The CDR3 loop spans 15 amino acids. The CDR3 here is CASSQRDRGTDTQYF. CDR3 nucleotides: TGCGCCAGCAGCCAACGGGACAGAGGGACAGATACGCAGTATTTT.

This clonotype was seen a handful of times. The chain carries TRBV20-1 and TRBJ2-7; D is possibly TRBD2 (5 bases). This CDR3 is 13 amino acids long. V was pared by 1 base and J by 7 bases, with 14 bases between. The germline CDR1 and CDR2 sequences are DFQATT and SNEGSKA (reference sequence). This CDR3 is CSARGDYSLEQYF. The CDR3 region has the DNA TGCAGTGCTAGAGGAGACTATTCTCTTGAGCAGTACTTC.